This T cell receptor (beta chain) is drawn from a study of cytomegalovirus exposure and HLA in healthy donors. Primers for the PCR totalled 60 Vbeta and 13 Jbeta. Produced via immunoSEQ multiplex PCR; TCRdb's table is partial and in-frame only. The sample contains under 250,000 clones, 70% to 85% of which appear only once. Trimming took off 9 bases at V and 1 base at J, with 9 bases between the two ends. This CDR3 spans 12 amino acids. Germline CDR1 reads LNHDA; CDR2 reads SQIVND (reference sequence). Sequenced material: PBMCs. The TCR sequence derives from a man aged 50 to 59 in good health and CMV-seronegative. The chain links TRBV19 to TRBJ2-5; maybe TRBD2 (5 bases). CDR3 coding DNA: TGTGCCAGCGGGATTCGCCAAGAGACCCAGTACTTC. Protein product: CASGIRQETQYF.